These 10 T cell receptor beta chains were sequenced from one sample in a study of T cells in Graves' hyperthyroidism and ophthalmopathy (dated by TCRdb to about 2019). The library relied on multiplex PCR. TCRdb shows the sequencer as Illumina HiSeq 2000. Amplification of TCR beta CDR3 regions was carried out from RNA transcripts. The TCR CDR3 was subjected to a first round of RT-PCR using the HTBI primer set and the Qiagen OneStep RT-PCR kit. TCRdb passed the public sequencing reads through fastp at Q25 and MiXCR, retaining productive beta sequences. Entries are consolidated by CDR3 protein sequence, retaining the most common genes and DNA. The sample has 350,000 or so distinct CDR3 sequences on record, around 18% of them singletons. The ten largest clones capture 15% to 17% of the sample. Sequencing was carried out using blood. These receptors all come from a woman between 40 and 50 years old with Graves' ophthalmopathy.

The rearrangement uses TRBV30 and TRBJ1-5, with TRBD1 matching over 8 bases. The CDR3 is made up of 14 amino acids. V lost 2 bases and J lost 2; bases outside the gene matches: 2. Germline CDR1 is GTSNPN and CDR2 is SVGIG (reference sequence). CDR3: CAWSRGQGNQPQHF. The CDR3 DNA reads TGTGCCTGGAGTAGGGGACAGGGCAATCAGCCCCAGCATTTT.

This clonotype appeared many times. The V call is TRBV6-5, the J call TRBJ2-7, with 7 bases aligning to TRBD1. The germline V gene encodes CDR1 MNHEY and CDR2 SVGAGI. The V gene end was trimmed by 3 bases and the J gene end by 5 bases; junction bases not matched to a gene: 7. CDR3 length: 14 amino acids. In DNA, the CDR3 is TGTGCCAGCAGTTATCAACAGGGGATCCACGAGCAGTACTTC. It is translated as CASSYQQGIHEQYF.

This clonotype was seen once. The V and J genes are TRBV28 and TRBJ2-7; TRBD1 aligns across 11 bases. V was pared by 2 bases and J by 6 bases, with 3 bases of the junction left unmatched. The CDR3 length is 14 residues. Germline V gene sequence: CDR1 MDHEN, CDR2 SYDVKM. The CDR3 nucleotides read TGTGCCAGCAGTTTAGGACAGGGGGCGGGCGAGCAGTACTTC. It is translated as CASSLGQGAGEQYF.

The table lists this clonotype with many counts. V gene TRBV2 combines with J gene TRBJ1-5; TRBD1 matches at 9 bases. V dropped 5 bases and J dropped 5; count of bases not matched to a gene: 4. Germline CDR1 reads SNHLY; CDR2 reads FYNNEI. The CDR3 runs 14 residues. CDR3 sequence reads: CASSKGQGYQPQHF. The CDR3 DNA follows: TGTGCCAGCAGTAAGGGACAGGGATATCAGCCCCAGCATTTT.

Many counts were recorded for this clonotype. The chain recombines TRBV10-2 with TRBJ2-7; TRBD1 might be the D (5 bases). Germline values: CDR1 WSHSY, CDR2 SAAADI. The CDR3 runs to 14 residues. Trimming stripped 3 bases from V and 1 base from J, with 10 bases between. The CDR3 DNA follows: TGCGCCAGCAGTGAATTTGACAGTTCCTACGAGCAGTACTTC. Encoded protein: CASSEFDSSYEQYF.

This sequence joins TRBV20-1 and TRBJ1-2; 10 nucleotides align to TRBD1. The CDR3 contains 14 residues. V was pared by 4 bases and J by 5 bases, with 7 bases of the junction left unmatched. Germline V lookup: CDR1 DFQATT, CDR2 SNEGSKA (reference sequence). CDR3: CSATQGGQGYGYTF. The CDR3, as DNA: TGCAGTGCTACCCAAGGGGGACAGGGGTATGGCTACACCTTC.

This clonotype was counted many times. V and J are TRBV29-1 and TRBJ2-4; D gene uncertain. V was trimmed by 0 bases and J by 0 bases, leaving 9 bases between them. The germline CDR1 and CDR2 sequences are SQVTM and ANQGSEA. This CDR3 has 15 residues. The CDR3 bases are TGCAGCGTTGAAGATGGGGATCTAGCCAAAAACATTCAGTACTTC. Translating gives CSVEDGDLAKNIQYF.

The table lists this clonotype with many counts. CDR3 coding DNA: TGCAGTGCAACCAGGGCAGGGATGAACGAGCAGTACTTC. This translates into CSATRAGMNEQYF. The J gene is TRBJ2-7, the V gene TRBV20-1; D possibly corresponds to TRBD1 (5 bases). CDR1 is DFQATT, CDR2 SNEGSKA, per germline (reference sequence). Trimming cost V 6 bases and J 5 bases, with 17 bases left between them. The CDR3 runs to 13 residues.

Remarks on this clonotype: The junction and the germline gene differ at one end; a read error may be behind it. V gene TRBV12-3 or TRBV12-4 combines with J gene TRBJ1-2, with no clear D. The CDR3 sequence is 15 residues long. CDR3 in DNA: TGTGCCAGCAGTCATGACATATTCCGCAAAAAAGGCTACATCTTC. This translates into CASSHDIFRKKGYIF.

Note on this clonotype: With a much larger clone just one base away, this may be a read error. The chain carries TRBV30 and TRBJ1-2; D unclear. CDR3 size: 13 residues. Germline V gives CDR1 GTSNPN, CDR2 SVGIG (reference sequence). Here the CDR3 DNA reads TGTGCCTGGACACGGGAGGGAGACTATGTCTACACCTTC. Translation: CAWTREGDYVYTF.